This T cell receptor beta chain was obtained from a study of identical twins. Overall study findings and caveats: Cross-sectional statistical analysis was relied on for the conclusions, without the same donors being followed.

MiXCR was run by TCRdb on the 5' RACE reads, yielding one entry per CDR3 protein. The sample yields around 250,000 distinct CDR3 sequences, about 8.3% seen once. This clonotype appeared a few times. Its antigen is not identified. The CDR3 runs 16 residues. V was pared by 6 bases and J by 4 bases, with 11 bases of the junction left unmatched. Germline CDR1 reads ENHRY; CDR2 reads SYGVKD. The data also belong to a second study, concerning yellow fever vaccine responses in identical twins.

Sequencing used CD8+ T cells sorted from blood. This TCR was recovered from a woman between 18 and 29 years old in good health. V usage is TRBV10-3 and J usage is TRBJ2-5; 10 nucleotides match TRBD2. In DNA form, the CDR3 reads TGTGCCATCAGGTCCCCCGGGACTAGCGACCCAGAGACCCAGTACTTC. Protein product: CAIRSPGTSDPETQYF.